These T cell receptor beta chains were read from a single sample in a study of T cell responses to AZD1222 COVID-19 vaccine. Libraries were prepared by immunoSEQ multiplex PCR; TCRdb keeps only in-frame clonotypes and omits some of them. The data hold tens of thousands of clones, with around nine tenths observed a single time. The material sequenced was peripheral blood, taken on day 0 of AZD1222 vaccination. The receptors stem from an adult in good health. The CDR3 runs from the conserved cysteine through the conserved F or W. A D gene is named only where the DNA matches it firmly. Rows may omit the clone size; those that give it use once, few, many or a size class.

TGTGCCAGCAGCCAAGAAGGGGCTAGGAACTCCTACGAGCAGTACTTC | CASSQEGARNSYEQYF | TRBJ2-7 | - | - | TRBV3-1/TRBV3-2
TGTGCCAGCTCACCACTTGACACGATGAACACTGAAGCTTTCTTT | CASSPLDTMNTEAFF | TRBJ1-1 | - | - | TRBV18
TGTGCCAGCAGCTCCTCGACGGTGAACACTGAAGCTTTCTTT | CASSSSTVNTEAFF | TRBJ1-1 | - | - | TRBV7-3
TGTGCCAGCAGCCGGGGTAGCTACGAGCAGTACTTC | CASSRGSYEQYF | TRBJ2-7 | - | - | TRBV7-9
TGTGCCTGGAGTGTATCTTCGGGGCGTGAGTTCTTC | CAWSVSSGREFF | TRBJ2-1 | - | - | TRBV30
TGCGCCAGCAGTAAGGACAGGAAGAAAGCTAACTATGGCTACACCTTC | CASSKDRKKANYGYTF | TRBJ1-2 | TRBD1 | - | TRBV10-2
TGTGCCAGCAGGGAGGGACAGGTGAACCCACGGTGGGCTTTCTTT | CASREGQVNPRWAFF | TRBJ1-1 | TRBD1 | - | TRBV6-5
TGTGCTAGTGCCTTGGGGGGTCTGTTCGTCTACAATGAGCAGTTCTTC | CASALGGLFVYNEQFF | TRBJ2-1 | - | - | TRBV12-5
TGTGCCAGCATCCGGGCAGTTAGCAATCAGCCCCAGCATTTT | CASIRAVSNQPQHF | TRBJ1-5 | - | - | TRBV6-5
TGTGCCAGCAGCAATCTCGGACTTGGGGCCGACAGGTTGTACTTC | CASSNLGLGADRLYF | TRBJ2-7 | - | - | TRBV13
TGTGCCAGCAGCTTAGGACAATACTATGGCTACACCTTC | CASSLGQYYGYTF | TRBJ1-2 | - | - | TRBV7-8
TGTGCCAGCAGCTATGCTCGGGGCTATGGCTACACCTTC | CASSYARGYGYTF | TRBJ1-2 | - | - | TRBV11-3
TGTGCCAGCAGCTTTACACAGAACACTGAAGCTTTCTTT | CASSFTQNTEAFF | TRBJ1-1 | - | - | TRBV7-9
TGTGCCAGCTCACCGGCATTAAGCTCTGGAAACACCATATATTTT | CASSPALSSGNTIYF | TRBJ1-3 | - | - | TRBV18
TGTGCCAGCCGGTTCTCTGGGGCCGGGGAGCTGTTTTTT | CASRFSGAGELFF | TRBJ2-2 | - | - | TRBV28
TGTGCCGGATCAAAACAGCTCAGCGGGCCAGATACGCAGTATTTT | CAGSKQLSGPDTQYF | TRBJ2-3 | - | - | TRBV30
TGCGCCAGCAGCCTCGGACAGGGGGCTTTAGAGCAGTACTTC | CASSLGQGALEQYF | TRBJ2-7 | TRBD1 | - | TRBV4-1
TGTGCCAGCAGCTTGCCCGGGACCAACACTGAAGCTTTCTTT | CASSLPGTNTEAFF | TRBJ1-1 | - | - | TRBV5-8
TGTGCCAGCAGCTTAGGAGGGCCGGGAGAGACCCAGTACTTC | CASSLGGPGETQYF | TRBJ2-5 | - | - | TRBV7-3
TGTGCCAGCAGTTTGCTAACCGGGACAGGGGTGGCTGGGGCCAACGTCCTGACTTTC | CASSLLTGTGVAGANVLTF | TRBJ2-6 | TRBD1 | once | TRBV28
TGTGCCAGCAGCTGGAGCCCGGGACAGGGGAACACTGAAGCTTTCTTT | CASSWSPGQGNTEAFF | TRBJ1-1 | TRBD1 | - | TRBV7-2
TGTGCCAGCAGCGTAAGGGTGGGGCTAAACACCGGGGAGCTGTTTTTT | CASSVRVGLNTGELFF | TRBJ2-2 | - | - | TRBV9
TGTGCCAGCAGCCCACAGGGTTCATCGAGACAGCCCCAGCATTTT | CASSPQGSSRQPQHF | TRBJ1-5 | - | - | TRBV28
TGTGCCAGCACCGTTACCTACAGAGGTGGAAACACCATATATTTT | CASTVTYRGGNTIYF | TRBJ1-3 | - | - | TRBV6-5
TGTGCCAGCAGCCAAGTAGACACAGGCTACGAGCAGTACTTC | CASSQVDTGYEQYF | TRBJ2-7 | - | - | TRBV3-1/TRBV3-2
TGTGCCAGCAGTTTAGGGGGGACCGCGAAATACGAGCAGTACTTC | CASSLGGTAKYEQYF | TRBJ2-7 | - | - | TRBV28
TGTGCCAGCAGCTTGGCCAGGCAGGGGGCTGACTATGGCTACACCTTC | CASSLARQGADYGYTF | TRBJ1-2 | TRBD1 | - | TRBV5-4
TGTGCCAGCAGTCCGCGGAGCACCGGGGAGCTGTTTTTT | CASSPRSTGELFF | TRBJ2-2 | - | - | TRBV5-8
TGTGCCAGCACCCCAATGCAGGGGGCCGCCCCCGGTACGCAGTATTTT | CASTPMQGAAPGTQYF | TRBJ2-3 | TRBD1 | - | TRBV5-4
TGTGCCAGCAGCTTGCGACCGAACACCGGGGAGCTGTTTTTT | CASSLRPNTGELFF | TRBJ2-2 | - | - | TRBV5-4
TGTGCCAGCAGCTTCCGACAGAGCAACGAGCAGTACTTC | CASSFRQSNEQYF | TRBJ2-7 | - | - | TRBV11-2
TGCGCCAGCAGTGAGTCGAAGGTCGCCCGGGACACTGAAGCTTTCTTT | CASSESKVARDTEAFF | TRBJ1-1 | - | once | TRBV10-1
TGTGCCAGCAGCCGGTCCCGAGGAAATCAGCCCCAGCATTTT | CASSRSRGNQPQHF | TRBJ1-5 | - | - | TRBV7-2